Here is one TCR beta chain with its context. This clone appeared once. Its antigen has not been determined. The input lacks base qualities; no much larger clone sits a single base away. Patients undergoing total pancreatectomy with islet autotransplantation (TPIAT) were the source of the chronic pancreatitis pancreas tissue. Included chronic pancreatitis patients had no known history of diabetes. For TCRbeta sequencing, genomic DNA was extracted directly from bulk pancreas tissue without sorting T cells. Pancreas tissues from patients and organ donors were collected consecutively at two US centers. This sample stems from a study of immune characteristics of hereditary and idiopathic chronic pancreatitis. A note on the overall study: Local immune cells and TCRbeta repertoires in the pancreas were profiled in this study for hereditary and idiopathic chronic pancreatitis, with control organ donor pancreases used for comparison. In total, about 5 control pancreases, roughly seven hereditary chronic pancreatitis pancreases and 6 idiopathic chronic pancreatitis pancreases underwent TCRbeta sequencing. The gDNA-based approach was selected because the approach required minimal in vitro experimental manipulation of T cells infiltrating the pancreas.

What the research found in general, with its limitations: Among 10 to 15 chronic pancreatitis patients, the number of productive TCR rearrangements showed a positive correlation with disease severity scores. Chronic pancreatitis caused by alcohol use was excluded from the study. Vbeta-Jbeta gene family usage, including TRBV10, TRBV19, TRBV23 and TRBV5, differed between hereditary and idiopathic chronic pancreatitis. Compared with controls, both chronic pancreatitis groups had significantly higher TCRbeta repertoire diversity and lower clonality. Because patient tissue could be obtained only at the time of TPIAT, differences in disease duration may have affected the immune findings.

Libraries were prepared through the immunoSEQ multiplex PCR assay. The TCRbeta CDR3 region and neighboring sequences were amplified from pancreatic genomic DNA and then sequenced. The original pipeline was this. Repertoire diversity was assessed as a mean normalized Shannon-Wiener index, and productive clonality and productive rearrangement counts were also measured. Control and chronic pancreatitis repertoire metrics were compared with the nonparametric Mann-Whitney U test. A clonotype counted as shared when its CDR3beta sequence had identical amino acid composition and length across subjects. This is the immuneACCESS table as TCRdb keeps it, with only in-frame sequences that have V and J called. A part of the clones is gone; compared with another copy, unresolved V genes explain less than half, and the rest is unexplained. The V and J calls and clone size come from that table; D and trimming were worked out from the DNA. This sample lists around 1,400 clones; 69% were detected once. The ten largest clonotypes hold around 16% of the sample.

Spanning cysteine to phenylalanine, the CDR3 consists of 16 amino acids. Just CDR3 DNA is preserved here, 48 bases in frame from base 1. The CDR1 and CDR2 encoded by the germline V gene are ENHRY and SYGVKD. The germline ends are 18 bases apart after V is trimmed by 3 bases and J by 3 bases. This TCR came from a human donor with chronic pancreatitis. The chain was built from TRBV10-3 and TRBJ2-7; TRBD2 is a weak D gene call, 6 bases matching. Source material: pancreas tissue with hereditary chronic pancreatitis. The nucleotide sequence is given as TGTGCCATCAGTGACCAATTTTTGGAGGGTGGCTACGAGCAGTACTTC. It encodes CAISDQFLEGGYEQYF.